Below are 26 T cell receptor beta chains sequenced from a single sample in a study of regulatory T cells in long-lasting Graves disease. Specified time point: newly diagnosed GD, antithyroid drugs for less than 3 months. The TCR library was made from RNA extracted from PBMCs. For TCR beta, libraries came from iRepertoire HTBI primers and Arm-PCR of CDR3 regions. MiXCR, applied by TCRdb to the multiplex PCR reads, yields one record per CDR3 protein. The table has about 310,000 distinct CDR3 sequences, about 20% seen once; the top ten hold about 36%. The sample here was peripheral blood mononuclear cells (PBMCs), taken at new diagnosis, from a patient treated with antithyroid drugs. The source of these receptors is a female donor with Graves disease.

This clonotype was found a few times. The V and J genes are TRBV7-9 and TRBJ1-1; 11 bases are a match to TRBD1. V trimming: 5 bases; J trimming: 5 bases; junction bases outside the gene matches: 7. The CDR3 length is 15 residues. Germline assignment: CDR1 SEHNR and CDR2 FQNEAQ (reference sequence). This chain's CDR3 is CASSPGQGARTEAFF. The DNA of the CDR3 is TGTGCCAGCAGCCCAGGACAGGGGGCTCGGACTGAAGCTTTCTTT.

This clonotype was detected once. The CDR3 carries no conserved terminal phenylalanine or tryptophan, so it likely arises from a read error. This chain links TRBV11-2 with TRBJ2-3; 8 nucleotides match TRBD2. The CDR3 spans 15 residues. V was clipped by 2 bases and J by 1 base; unmatched bases: 2. Germline CDR1 SGHAT, CDR2 FQNNGV. The CDR3 DNA reads TGTGCCAGCAGCTTAACGGGAGGGCGCACAGATACGCAGTATTCT. Translated, it gives CASSLTGGRTDTQYS.

A note on this clonotype: With a much larger clone just one base away, this may be a read error. The chain carries TRBV28 and TRBJ2-7, with 11 bases that match TRBD2. Germline CDR1 is MDHEN and CDR2 is SYDVKM. CDR3 size: 19 residues. CDR3 nucleotide sequence: TGTGCCACGCTTAGGACAGGGGAGGTCCTCGGACTAGCGGGTGACGAGCAGTGCTTC. Protein product: CATLRTGEVLGLAGDEQCF.

This clonotype was observed at least ten times. The rearrangement uses TRBV7-2 and TRBJ2-3; D gene uncertain. V dropped 6 bases and J dropped 7 bases, with 11 bases sitting between them. Germline V gene data show CDR1 as SGHTA and CDR2 as FQGNSA. The CDR3 is 12 residues long. In nucleotides, the CDR3 is TGTGCCAGCAGGGATGATTATAATACGCAGTATTTT. Protein product: CASRDDYNTQYF.

At least ten counts were recorded for this clonotype. The V gene is TRBV12-3 or TRBV12-4, the J gene TRBJ1-2; a weak D match, TRBD1 (5 bases). The CDR3 is 12 amino acids. V gave up 1 base and J gave up 13 bases, with 13 bases separating them. DNA of the CDR3: TGTGCCAGCAGTTTAGTTGACAGAACTTGCACCTTC. Amino acid sequence: CASSLVDRTCTF.

This clonotype was picked up a small number of times. The J gene is TRBJ1-2, the V gene TRBV5-1; D not resolved. Germline CDR1 is SGHRS and CDR2 is YFSETQ. CDR3 length equals 13 residues. The ends were cut back, 2 bases at V and 6 bases at J, with 11 bases in the middle. The CDR3 nucleotides are TGCGCCAGCAGCTTCTTGAGGGATAATGGCTACACCTTC. Translation: CASSFLRDNGYTF.

The chain uses TRBV18 and TRBJ2-5, with 7 bases that match TRBD2. The better agreement between TRBJ2-1 and the DNA end casts doubt on the J call. The CDR3 consists of 14 residues. Germline V gene lookup returns CDR1 KGHSH and CDR2 LQKENI. The CDR3 nucleotides read TGTGCCAGCTCACCACCGGGAGGGCAAGAGACCCAGTTCTTC. It is translated as CASSPPGGQETQFF.

Concerning this clonotype: Given a much more abundant clone one base away, this may be a read error. The chain carries TRBV11-2 and TRBJ2-7; D uncertain. Per germline, CDR1 SGHAT and CDR2 FQNNGV. This CDR3 spans 13 amino acids. Trimming took 5 bases from V and 8 from J, leaving 16 bases between them. Here the CDR3 DNA reads TGTGCCAGCAGCCCCATTCTCGGATACAAGCAGTACTTC. Amino acid sequence: CASSPILGYKQYF.

The table lists this clonotype with many counts. V and J are TRBV28 and TRBJ2-1, with D perhaps matching TRBD1 (6 bases). Trimming took off 6 bases at V and 3 bases at J, with 15 bases between the two ends. This CDR3 spans 15 amino acids. Germline V gene data show CDR1 as MDHEN and CDR2 as SYDVKM. CDR3 sequence reads: CASRPQGSHYNEQFF. The DNA for the CDR3 is TGTGCCAGCAGACCACAGGGCTCCCACTACAATGAGCAGTTCTTC.

This clonotype was seen many times. The J gene is TRBJ2-3, the V gene TRBV11-2, with a weak D call TRBD2 (7 bases). CDR1 is SGHAT, CDR2 FQNNGV, per germline. Trimming removed 7 bases at V and 4 bases at J, with 15 bases between. This CDR3 is built from 14 residues. CDR3 loop: CASNRGRGPDTQYF. The CDR3 region has the DNA TGTGCCAGCAACCGAGGGCGGGGGCCAGATACGCAGTATTTT. Looking up the rest from reference TRBV11-2 and TRBJ2-3 gives the full variable domain: EAGVAQSPRYKIIEKRQSVAFWCNPISGHATLYWYQQILGQGPKLLIQFQNNGVVDDSQLPKDRFSAERLKGVDSTLKIQPAKLEDSAVYLCASNRGRGPDTQYFGPGTRLTVL.

Details on this clonotype: A much more abundant neighbour one base away suggests this may be a read error. The chain employs TRBV30 and TRBJ2-5; 7 bases are a match to TRBD1. Germline V lookup: CDR1 GTSNPN, CDR2 SVGIG (reference sequence). Germline trimming cut 2 bases from V and 4 bases from J; bases unmatched to any gene: 7. This CDR3 comprises 14 residues. Here the CDR3 DNA reads TGTGCCTGGAGTTCGGGTAGGGGGCCAGAGACCCAGTACTTC. Translated: CAWSSGRGPETQYF.

This clonotype was seen ten or more times. The chain joins TRBV6-2 or TRBV6-3 to TRBJ1-4, with D tentatively TRBD1 (6 bases). V lost 3 bases to trimming and J lost 2 bases, with 10 bases between them. CDR1 and CDR2 (germline): MNHEY, SVGEGT. The CDR3 loop spans 15 amino acids. CDR3 amino acids: CASSYHRATNEKLFF. CDR3 nucleotide sequence: TGTGCCAGCAGTTATCACAGGGCTACTAATGAAAAACTGTTTTTT.

The chain employs TRBV5-1 and TRBJ1-5, with D tentatively TRBD1 (5 bases). Germline V gives CDR1 SGHRS, CDR2 YFSETQ. Trimming stripped 4 bases from V and 3 bases from J, with 8 bases between. CDR3 length: 13 residues. The CDR3 sequence: CASSAGFNQPQHF. CDR3 in DNA: TGCGCCAGCAGCGCAGGGTTCAATCAGCCCCAGCATTTT.

CDR3 bases: TGTGCCAGCAGCCAAGGATTAGCGGCTCTCACCCAAGAGACCCAGTACTTC. It translates to CASSQGLAALTQETQYF. The V gene is TRBV14, the J gene TRBJ2-5; possible D gene TRBD2, 6 bases. CDR1 SGHDN and CDR2 FVKESK come from the germline V gene. CDR3 length equals 17 residues. Trimming cost V 1 base and J 1 base, with 16 bases left between them.

This clonotype was seen only a few times. The chain uses TRBV5-4 and TRBJ2-2; D perhaps matches TRBD2 (6 bases). Germline CDR1 SGHNT, CDR2 YYREEE (reference sequence). Deletions cut 10 bases from V and 4 bases from J, with 17 bases between. The CDR3 is 14 amino acids. The CDR3 region has the DNA TGTGCCGTTCAACCGGGACTGAGCACCGGGGAGCTGTTTTTT. It yields the protein CAVQPGLSTGELFF.

This clonotype was seen more than once but under ten times. It may be a read error: a sequence one base away is much more abundant. V gene TRBV30 combines with J gene TRBJ1-2; 8 bases are shared with TRBD1. The CDR3 consists of 15 residues. The germline V gene encodes CDR1 GTSNPN and CDR2 SVGIG (reference sequence). The CDR3 DNA reads TGTGTCTGGAGATTTGGACAGGGTACCAACTATGGCTACACCTTC. It is translated as CVWRFGQGTNYGYTF.

Comment on this clonotype: This may come from a read error, since a much larger clone is one base off. The chain links TRBV11-2 to TRBJ2-3; 10 bases match TRBD2. Germline-derived CDR1 and CDR2 are SGHAT and FQNNGV. The CDR3 length is 16 residues. The CDR3 here is CVSSIGAGGGGDTQYF. The CDR3, as DNA: TGTGTCAGCAGCATAGGAGCGGGAGGGGGGGGAGATACGCAGTATTTT.

This clonotype was counted a few times. The CDR3 coding sequence is TGCGCCAGCAGCTTGGAAGGGGAGGGGAACACCGGGGAGCTGTTTTTT. Its protein is CASSLEGEGNTGELFF. The chain has TRBV5-1 and TRBJ2-2, with 7 bases that match TRBD2. The CDR3 extends over 16 amino acids. The V gene's germline CDR1 is SGHRS and CDR2 YFSETQ. Germline trimming cut 0 bases from V and 1 base from J; bases unmatched to any gene: 3.

Details on this clonotype: Relative to the germline gene, one junction end is altered; a read error may explain this. This chain uses TRBV27 with TRBJ2-1, with 10 bases aligning to TRBD2. In germline, CDR1 is MNHEY, CDR2 SMNVEV (reference sequence). This CDR3 is built from 15 residues. In DNA, the CDR3 is TGTGCCCGCAGTTTCGGACTAGCGGTACACAATGAGCAGTTCTTC. It translates to CARSFGLAVHNEQFF.

This clonotype was counted many times. The chain links TRBV10-3 to TRBJ2-3, with 10 nucleotides matching TRBD2. The trim removed 8 bases at V and 2 bases at J, leaving 4 bases unmatched. CDR3 length: 14 amino acids. Per the germline V gene, CDR1 is ENHRY and CDR2 is SYGVKD. CDR3 sequence: CAIGSGRVTDTQYF. In nucleotides, the CDR3 is TGTGCCATCGGAAGCGGGAGGGTCACAGATACGCAGTATTTT.

The table lists this clonotype with many counts. The chain couples TRBV11-2 to TRBJ2-5, with D possibly being TRBD1 (6 bases). V shed 5 bases and J shed 2 bases, with 12 bases lying between them. The germline gives CDR1 SGHAT, CDR2 FQNNGV. The CDR3 covers 14 residues. CDR3 sequence (DNA): TGTGCCAGCAGCCTAAAGACAGGTCAAGAGACCCAGTACTTC. This gives the protein CASSLKTGQETQYF.

On this clonotype itself: With only one base between it and a far larger clone, this is likely a read error. V and J are TRBV15 and TRBJ2-5; possible D gene TRBD1, 5 bases. The DNA matches TRBJ2-7 better at its end, which makes the J call doubtful. The CDR3 has 14 residues. The V gene's germline CDR1 is LNHNV and CDR2 YYDKDF (reference sequence). In DNA form, the CDR3 reads TGTGTCACCAGCAGAGATACAGGCGCTTACGAGCAGTACTTC. It is translated as CVTSRDTGAYEQYF.

The count of this clonotype is one. A read error likely explains this, since a far larger clone differs by one base. The J gene is TRBJ2-7, the V gene TRBV27; D is undetermined. Trimming took 3 bases from V and 7 from J, leaving 13 bases between them. CDR1 and CDR2 from the germline V gene are MNHEY and SMNVEV (reference sequence). The CDR3 spans 13 residues. CDR3 residues: CASSLGIPNEQYF. DNA for the CDR3: TGTGCCAGCAGTTTGGGCATCCCCAATGAGCAGTACTTC.

This clonotype occurred many times. The chain links TRBV29-1 to TRBJ1-5, with D unclear. Germline CDR1 reads SQVTM; CDR2 reads ANQGSEA. This CDR3 has 13 amino acids. V was cut by 6 bases and J by 0 bases, with 9 bases left in between. Written as DNA, the CDR3 is TGCAGCGTAGGCCTTGATAGCAATCAGCCCCAGCATTTT. This codes for CSVGLDSNQPQHF.

This clonotype was detected many times. The chain uses TRBV24-1 and TRBJ2-3, with TRBD2 matching 9 bases. The CDR3 contains 13 residues. V lost 9 bases to trimming and J lost 3 bases; unmatched junction nucleotides: 3. The germline V gene encodes CDR1 KGHDR and CDR2 SFDVKD. CDR3 DNA sequence: TGTGCCACCTCTAGCGGGACTACAGATACGCAGTATTTT. This codes for CATSSGTTDTQYF.

This clonotype was observed many times. For the CDR3, the DNA is TGTGCCAGCAGCTTATCAGACAGTGACTATGGCTACACCTTC. Encoded protein: CASSLSDSDYGYTF. The chain joins TRBV7-9 to TRBJ1-2; TRBD1 is a possible D gene (5 bases). Between the trimmed V and J ends, which lost 2 bases and 3 bases, there was a span of 10 bases. Germline V lookup: CDR1 SEHNR, CDR2 FQNEAQ (reference sequence). The CDR3 sequence is 14 residues long.